The 5 T cell receptor beta chains below all came from one sample that was sequenced in a study of PD-1 blockade in classical Hodgkin lymphoma. Each patient relapsed following autologous stem cell transplantation, and prior brentuximab vedotin exposure differed. Clones were read by immunoSEQ multiplex PCR, and TCRdb kept only the in-frame ones, dropping some. The top ten clones hold approximately 2.5% of a sample with 90,000 or so clones, around 90% of them seen once. The material was peripheral blood mononuclear cells (PBMCs), obtained before the second cycle of nivolumab. These receptors all stem from a human donor with classical Hodgkin lymphoma.

This rearrangement joins TRBV29-1 to TRBJ2-4; possible D gene TRBD2, 5 bases. The germline CDR1 and CDR2 sequences are SQVTM and ANQGSEA. The CDR3 contains 13 residues. V was shortened by 4 bases and J by 10 bases, with 17 bases between the two germline ends. The CDR3 spells CSVASMGSKIQYF. The CDR3 DNA follows: TGCAGCGTTGCTAGCATGGGGTCGAAAATTCAGTACTTC.

The rearrangement uses TRBV9 and TRBJ1-3; a weak D match, TRBD1 (6 bases). The length of the CDR3 is 12 residues. Deletions cut 6 bases from V and 4 bases from J, with 8 bases between. Per the germline V gene, CDR1 is SGDLS and CDR2 is YYNGEE. The CDR3 spells CASTGVGNTIYF. The CDR3 region has the DNA TGTGCCAGCACAGGGGTCGGAAACACCATATATTTT.

The rearrangement uses TRBV7-8 and TRBJ1-3; 7 bases agree with TRBD1. Trimming cost V 4 bases and J 0 bases; bases outside gene matches: 0. Germline CDR1 and CDR2: SGHVS and FQNEAQ. This CDR3 has 14 amino acids. The CDR3 spells CASSYRGSGNTIYF. As DNA, the CDR3 is TGTGCCAGCAGCTACAGGGGCTCTGGAAACACCATATATTTT.

J is TRBJ1-5 and V is TRBV27, with TRBD1 identical over 10 bases. Germline V CDR1 and CDR2: MNHEY, SMNVEV (reference sequence). CDR3 length: 17 amino acids. The junction had 12 bases not matched to a gene; V was cut back by 6 bases and J by 4 bases. CDR3 region: CASSTTGTGDTNQPQHF. CDR3 bases: TGTGCCAGCAGCACGACCGGGACAGGGGATACGAATCAGCCCCAGCATTTT.

The V and J genes are TRBV7-9 and TRBJ1-3; TRBD1 aligns across 7 bases. The length of the CDR3 is 15 residues. V shed 11 bases, J shed 0 bases, and the junction held 10 bases outside the gene matches. Germline V gene lookup returns CDR1 SEHNR and CDR2 FQNEAQ (reference sequence). The CDR3 is CARRGTADSGNTIYF. In DNA form, the CDR3 reads TGTGCCCGTCGGGGGACAGCCGACTCTGGAAACACCATATATTTT.